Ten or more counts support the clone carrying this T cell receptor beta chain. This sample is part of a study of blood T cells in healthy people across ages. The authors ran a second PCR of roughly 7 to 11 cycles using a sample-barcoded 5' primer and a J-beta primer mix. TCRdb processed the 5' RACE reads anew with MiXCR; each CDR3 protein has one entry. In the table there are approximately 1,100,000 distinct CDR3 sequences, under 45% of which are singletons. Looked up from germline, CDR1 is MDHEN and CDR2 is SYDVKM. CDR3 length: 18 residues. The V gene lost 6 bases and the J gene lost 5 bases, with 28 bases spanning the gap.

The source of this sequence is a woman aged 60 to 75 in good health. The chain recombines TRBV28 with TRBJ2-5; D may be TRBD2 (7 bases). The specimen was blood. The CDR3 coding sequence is TGTGCCAGCAGGAGCCAGGGGTTTGGGGCGGGAGTGGTTGAGACCCAGTACTTC. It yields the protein CASRSQGFGAGVVETQYF.